Below, 18 T cell receptor beta chains from the same sample are listed, as sequenced in a study of blood T cell repertoires in COVID-19. Some clones are missing from TCRdb's copy, which holds only in-frame ones; the method was immunoSEQ multiplex PCR. The sample lists 200,000 to 300,000 clones, approximately 86% occurring once. Source material: PBMCs or T cells enriched from blood (not recorded which). These TCRs come from a young woman who had recovered from COVID-19.

The genes are TRBV2 and TRBJ2-7; 8 bases fit TRBD1. This CDR3 comprises 15 residues. Per the germline V gene, CDR1 is SNHLY and CDR2 is FYNNEI. Unmatched junction bases numbered 8, after V lost 7 bases and J lost 0 bases. CDR3 bases: TGTGCCAGCAACCAAAACAGGGGGAGCTCCTACGAGCAGTACTTC. Translated: CASNQNRGSSYEQYF.

The chain is built from TRBV6-1 and TRBJ1-5; 7 bases line up with TRBD1. The CDR3 length is 18 residues. V lost 4 bases to trimming and J lost 0 bases; unmatched junction nucleotides: 12. In germline, CDR1 is MNHNS, CDR2 SASEGT. Written as DNA, the CDR3 is TGTGCCAGCAGTGGACAAGGAGGGACAGACAATAGCAATCAGCCCCAGCATTTT. It specifies CASSGQGGTDNSNQPQHF.

V usage is TRBV27 and J usage is TRBJ2-3; 7 bases are a match to TRBD2. With V trimmed by 2 bases and J by 2 bases, 1 base remained unmatched. The CDR3 totals 14 residues. The germline CDR1 and CDR2 sequences are MNHEY and SMNVEV (reference sequence). This CDR3 reads CASSLSGNTDTQYF. The CDR3 region has the DNA TGTGCCAGCAGTTTAAGCGGGAACACAGATACGCAGTATTTT.

This chain uses TRBV7-9 with TRBJ2-6; TRBD1 is a possible D gene (5 bases). Germline V gene lookup returns CDR1 SEHNR and CDR2 FQNEAQ (reference sequence). CDR3 length equals 14 residues. Trimming took off 7 bases at V and 2 bases at J, with 9 bases between the two ends. For the CDR3, the DNA is TGTGCCAGCACCCCAGGGCCTGGGGCCAACGTCCTGACTTTC. Translated, it gives CASTPGPGANVLTF.

The genes are TRBV7-9 and TRBJ2-5; D gene unclear. The CDR3 is made up of 11 amino acids. Trimming removed 4 bases at V and 9 bases at J, with 9 bases between. Germline loops: CDR1 SEHNR, CDR2 FQNEAQ (reference sequence). CDR3: CASSYHSSQYF. CDR3 in DNA: TGTGCCAGCAGCTACCACTCGTCCCAGTACTTC.

The V call is TRBV10-3, the J call TRBJ2-7; D is unclear. V gave up 4 bases and J gave up 2 bases, with 9 bases separating them. The CDR3 has 13 amino acids. Germline V gives CDR1 ENHRY, CDR2 SYGVKD. Here the CDR3 reads CAISGQVAYEQYF. In nucleotides, the CDR3 is TGTGCCATCAGTGGCCAGGTCGCCTACGAGCAGTACTTC.

The genes are TRBV29-1 and TRBJ1-1; D is possibly TRBD1 (5 bases). Germline values: CDR1 SQVTM, CDR2 ANQGSEA. There are 14 residues in the CDR3. V dropped 4 bases and J dropped 1 base, with 13 bases sitting between them. CDR3 loop: CSVVVGGRNTEAFF. DNA for the CDR3: TGCAGCGTTGTGGTTGGGGGGAGGAACACTGAAGCTTTCTTT. Based on the CDR3 plus reference TRBV29-1 and TRBJ1-1, the full variable domain is SAVISQKPSRDICQRGTSLTIQCQVDSQVTMMFWYRQQPGQSLTLIATANQGSEATYESGFVIDKFPISRPNLTFSTLTVSNMSPEDSSIYLCSVVVGGRNTEAFFGQGTRLTVV.

The rearrangement joins TRBV7-3 to TRBJ2-1, with D hard to call. The ends were cut back, 3 bases at V and 6 bases at J, with 15 bases in the middle. This CDR3 comprises 15 residues. Germline lookup yields CDR1 SGHTA and CDR2 FQGTGA. The CDR3 DNA follows: TGTGCCAGCAGCTTCCGCCCTGACTTGGGCAATGAGCAGTTCTTC. Encoded protein: CASSFRPDLGNEQFF.

The chain combines TRBV6-1 with TRBJ2-5; perhaps TRBD1 as D (6 bases). The V and J ends lost 3 bases and 1 base respectively, with 12 bases between them. This CDR3 is 15 amino acids long. Germline CDR1 MNHNS, CDR2 SASEGT. CDR3 nucleotides: TGTGCCAGCAGTGAGATACAGGGACCCCAAGAGACCCAGTACTTC. Protein sequence: CASSEIQGPQETQYF.

The V gene is TRBV27, the J gene TRBJ2-7, with D possibly being TRBD1 (6 bases). V was clipped by 3 bases and J by 2 bases, with 11 bases between them. The CDR3 is 14 residues long. The germline V gene encodes CDR1 MNHEY and CDR2 SMNVEV (reference sequence). DNA of the CDR3: TGTGCCAGCAGTTTCACAGGGTTTACCTACGAGCAGTACTTC. Translating gives CASSFTGFTYEQYF.

This clone showed up many times. The chain carries TRBV19 and TRBJ1-6; 7 nucleotides line up with TRBD1. The CDR3 is 13 amino acids. V trimming: 7 bases; J trimming: 7 bases; junction bases outside the gene matches: 4. Germline CDR1 is LNHDA and CDR2 is SQIVND (reference sequence). DNA for the CDR3: TGTGCCAGTACGGGGACAGTAAATTCACCCCTCCACTTT. Amino acids: CASTGTVNSPLHF.

The chain uses TRBV7-3 and TRBJ2-1, with TRBD2 matching over 15 bases. There are 15 residues in the CDR3. J gave up 8 bases and V 4 bases, and 3 bases lay outside the gene matches. Germline CDR1 is SGHTA and CDR2 is FQGTGA. The CDR3, as DNA: TGTGCCAGCAGCTCTCGGACTAGCGGGAGGGATGAGCAGTTCTTC. This sequence encodes CASSSRTSGRDEQFF.

The V gene is TRBV27, the J gene TRBJ1-4, with D tentatively TRBD1 (6 bases). This CDR3 has 14 residues. Trimming pared 6 bases from V and 4 bases from J, leaving 12 bases between. Germline assignment: CDR1 MNHEY and CDR2 SMNVEV (reference sequence). CDR3 nucleotides: TGTGCCAGCAGACCCCAGGGGTTTAATGAAAAACTGTTTTTT. It codes for CASRPQGFNEKLFF.

V gene TRBV5-6 combines with J gene TRBJ1-3; D is uncertain. There are 14 residues in the CDR3. Germline CDR1 reads SGHDT; CDR2 reads YYEEEE. Trimming took off 6 bases at V and 3 bases at J, with 13 bases between the two ends. CDR3 sequence: CASTIWTVGNTIYF. The CDR3 nucleotides are TGTGCCAGCACCATCTGGACTGTTGGAAACACCATATATTTT.

The chain employs TRBV4-3 and TRBJ1-4; 7 bases match TRBD1. The CDR3 sequence is 15 residues long. Germline trimming cut 3 bases from V and 4 bases from J; bases unmatched to any gene: 5. Germline V lookup: CDR1 LGHNA, CDR2 YSLEER. In DNA form, the CDR3 reads TGCGCCAGCAGCCAGCTGGGACAGATTAATGAAAAACTGTTTTTT. It translates to CASSQLGQINEKLFF.

The rearrangement links TRBV30 to TRBJ2-2; unclear D gene. CDR1 is GTSNPN, CDR2 SVGIG, per germline (reference sequence). The CDR3 length is 14 residues. The V end lost 0 bases, the J end lost 0 bases, and 5 bases lay between the germline ends. The CDR3 nucleotides read TGTGCCTGGAGTGTGTCTTCGAACACCGGGGAGCTGTTTTTT. As protein: CAWSVSSNTGELFF. Using reference TRBV30 and TRBJ2-2 for the parts outside the CDR3, the full variable domain is SQTIHQWPATLVQPVGSPLSLECTVEGTSNPNLYWYRQAAGRGLQLLFYSVGIGQISSEVPQNLSASRPQDRQFILSSKKLLLSDSGFYLCAWSVSSNTGELFFGEGSRLTVL.

This chain connects TRBV7-8 to TRBJ1-4; D might be TRBD1 (5 bases). With 5 bases removed from V and 2 bases from J, the gap between germline ends came to 15 bases. From germline, CDR1 is SGHVS and CDR2 FQNEAQ. This CDR3 is built from 16 residues. The CDR3 region has the DNA TGTGCCAGCAGCCGGGGGGGGGTGGCTACTAATGAAAAACTGTTTTTT. The encoded protein is CASSRGGVATNEKLFF.

This clone was observed a single time. The chain is built from TRBV6-5 and TRBJ2-7; 7 nucleotides match TRBD1. The length of the CDR3 is 14 residues. The V gene end was trimmed by 3 bases and the J gene end by 4 bases; junction bases not matched to a gene: 6. Germline CDR1 MNHEY, CDR2 SVGAGI. The CDR3 DNA reads as TGTGCCAGCAGTTATTTTCCGGGACAGTACGAGCAGTACTTC. Residues: CASSYFPGQYEQYF.